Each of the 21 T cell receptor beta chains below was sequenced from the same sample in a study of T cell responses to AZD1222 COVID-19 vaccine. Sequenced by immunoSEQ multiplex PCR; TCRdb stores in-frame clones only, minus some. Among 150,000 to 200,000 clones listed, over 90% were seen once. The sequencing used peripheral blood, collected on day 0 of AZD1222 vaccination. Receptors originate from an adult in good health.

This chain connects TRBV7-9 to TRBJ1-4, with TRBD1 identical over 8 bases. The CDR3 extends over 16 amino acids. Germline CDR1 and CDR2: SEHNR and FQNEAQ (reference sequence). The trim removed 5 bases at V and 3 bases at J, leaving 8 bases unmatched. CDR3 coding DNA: TGTGCCAGCAGCGAAGTCAGGGGGCTTCCTAATGAAAAACTGTTTTTT. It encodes CASSEVRGLPNEKLFF.

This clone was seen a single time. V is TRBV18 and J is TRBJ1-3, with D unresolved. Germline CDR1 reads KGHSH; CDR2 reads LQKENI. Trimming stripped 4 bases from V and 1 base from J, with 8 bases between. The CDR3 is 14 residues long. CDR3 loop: CASSQDLSGNTIYF. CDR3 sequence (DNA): TGTGCCAGCTCACAGGACCTTTCTGGAAACACCATATATTTT.

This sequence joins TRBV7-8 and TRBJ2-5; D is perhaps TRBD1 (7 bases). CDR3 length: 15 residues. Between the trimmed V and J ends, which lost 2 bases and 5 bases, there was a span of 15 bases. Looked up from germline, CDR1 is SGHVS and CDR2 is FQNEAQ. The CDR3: CASSLMAGGGETQYF. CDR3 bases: TGTGCCAGCAGCTTAATGGCAGGGGGAGGCGAGACCCAGTACTTC.

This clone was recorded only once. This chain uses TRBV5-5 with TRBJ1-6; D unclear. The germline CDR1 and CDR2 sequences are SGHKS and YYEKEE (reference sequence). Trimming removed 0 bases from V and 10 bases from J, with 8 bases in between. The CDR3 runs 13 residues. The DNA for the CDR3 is TGTGCCAGCAGCTTGGATGGTAACTCACCCCTCCACTTT. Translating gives CASSLDGNSPLHF.

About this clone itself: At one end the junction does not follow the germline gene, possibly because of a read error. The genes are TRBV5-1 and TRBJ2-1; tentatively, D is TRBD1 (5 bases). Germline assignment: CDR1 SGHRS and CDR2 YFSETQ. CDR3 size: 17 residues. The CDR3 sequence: CASSLDPASVIQTDMVF. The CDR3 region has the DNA TGCGCCAGCAGCTTGGACCCAGCTTCCGTTATCCAAACGGACATGGTCTTC.

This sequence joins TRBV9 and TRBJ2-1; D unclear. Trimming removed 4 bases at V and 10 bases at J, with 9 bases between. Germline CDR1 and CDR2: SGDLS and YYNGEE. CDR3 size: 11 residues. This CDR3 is CASSPAEEQFF. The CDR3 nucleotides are TGTGCCAGCAGCCCAGCAGAAGAGCAGTTCTTC.

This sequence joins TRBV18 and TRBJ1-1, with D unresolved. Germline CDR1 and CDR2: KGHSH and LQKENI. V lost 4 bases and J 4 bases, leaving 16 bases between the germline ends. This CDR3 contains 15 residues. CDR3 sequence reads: CASSRTPRRLTEAFF. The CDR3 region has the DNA TGTGCCAGCTCACGAACACCCAGGAGACTCACTGAAGCTTTCTTT.

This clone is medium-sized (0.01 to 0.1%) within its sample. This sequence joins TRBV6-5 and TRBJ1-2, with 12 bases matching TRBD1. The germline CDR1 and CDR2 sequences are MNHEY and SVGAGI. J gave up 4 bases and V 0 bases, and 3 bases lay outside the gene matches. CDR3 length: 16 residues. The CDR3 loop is CASSYSAGQGAYGYTF. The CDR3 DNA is TGTGCCAGCAGTTACTCAGCGGGACAGGGGGCCTATGGCTACACCTTC.

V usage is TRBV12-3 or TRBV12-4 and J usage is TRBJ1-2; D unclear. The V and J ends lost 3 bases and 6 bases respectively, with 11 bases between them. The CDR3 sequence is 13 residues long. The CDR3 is CASSFWGRDGYTF. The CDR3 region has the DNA TGTGCCAGCAGTTTCTGGGGAAGGGATGGCTACACCTTC.

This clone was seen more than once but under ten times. The CDR3 bases are TGTGCCTGGAGTCGGCAGGCGGGCACTGAAGCTTTCTTT. Protein product: CAWSRQAGTEAFF. The chain links TRBV30 to TRBJ1-1; D gene uncertain. There are 13 residues in the CDR3. The germline gives CDR1 GTSNPN, CDR2 SVGIG (reference sequence). V was pared by 2 bases and J by 4 bases, with 11 bases between.

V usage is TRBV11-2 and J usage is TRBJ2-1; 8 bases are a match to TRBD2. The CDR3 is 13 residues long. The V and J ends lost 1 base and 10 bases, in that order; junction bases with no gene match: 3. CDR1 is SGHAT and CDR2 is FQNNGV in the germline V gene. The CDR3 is CASSLGLAFEQFF. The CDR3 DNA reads TGTGCCAGCAGCTTAGGACTAGCGTTCGAGCAGTTCTTC.

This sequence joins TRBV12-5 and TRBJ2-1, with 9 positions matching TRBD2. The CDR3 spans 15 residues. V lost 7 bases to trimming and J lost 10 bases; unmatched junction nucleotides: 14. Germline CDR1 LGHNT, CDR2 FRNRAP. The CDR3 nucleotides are TGTGCTAGTGTCATAGGGGTCAAAGGACTAGCGGAGCAGTTCTTC. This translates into CASVIGVKGLAEQFF.

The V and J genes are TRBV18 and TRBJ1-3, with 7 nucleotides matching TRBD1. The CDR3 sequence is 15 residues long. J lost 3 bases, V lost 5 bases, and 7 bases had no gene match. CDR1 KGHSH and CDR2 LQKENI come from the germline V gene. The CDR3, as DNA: TGTGCCAGCTCAACAGACAGGGTTTATGGAAACACCATATATTTT. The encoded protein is CASSTDRVYGNTIYF.

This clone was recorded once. The CDR3 DNA is TGTGCCAGCTCACCACTTGGACAGTTTGGGGGGCTAGAGACCCAGTACTTC. Translation gives CASSPLGQFGGLETQYF. The chain combines TRBV18 with TRBJ2-5; D tentatively reads TRBD1 or TRBD2 (6 bases each). Between the trimmed V and J ends, which lost 1 base and 4 bases, there was a span of 19 bases. This CDR3 spans 17 amino acids. Germline V lookup: CDR1 KGHSH, CDR2 LQKENI.

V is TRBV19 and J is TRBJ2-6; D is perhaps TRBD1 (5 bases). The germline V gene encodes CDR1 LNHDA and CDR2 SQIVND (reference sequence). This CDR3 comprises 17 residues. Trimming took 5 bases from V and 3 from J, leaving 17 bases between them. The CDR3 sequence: CASSSPYRSVGANVLTF. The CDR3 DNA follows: TGTGCCAGTAGTTCCCCTTACAGGTCGGTTGGGGCCAACGTCCTGACTTTC. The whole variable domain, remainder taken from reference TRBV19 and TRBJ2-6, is DGGITQSPKYLFRKEGQNVTLSCEQNLNHDAMYWYRQDPGQGLRLIYYSQIVNDFQKGDIAEGYSVSREKKESFPLTVTSAQKNPTAFYLCASSSPYRSVGANVLTFGAGSRLTVL.

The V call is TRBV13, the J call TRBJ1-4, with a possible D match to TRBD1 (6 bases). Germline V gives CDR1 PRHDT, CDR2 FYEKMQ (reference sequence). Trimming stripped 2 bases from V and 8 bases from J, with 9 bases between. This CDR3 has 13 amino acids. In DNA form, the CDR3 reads TGTGCCAGCAGCTTACGGACAGCAGAAAAACTGTTTTTT. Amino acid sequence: CASSLRTAEKLFF.

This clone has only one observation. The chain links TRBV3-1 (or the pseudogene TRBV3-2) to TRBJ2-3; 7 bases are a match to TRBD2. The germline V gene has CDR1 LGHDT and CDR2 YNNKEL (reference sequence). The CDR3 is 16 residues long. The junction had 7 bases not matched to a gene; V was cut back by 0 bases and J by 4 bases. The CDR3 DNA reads TGTGCCAGCAGCCAAGAGAAGGCTAGCGGCGCAGATACGCAGTATTTT. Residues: CASSQEKASGADTQYF.

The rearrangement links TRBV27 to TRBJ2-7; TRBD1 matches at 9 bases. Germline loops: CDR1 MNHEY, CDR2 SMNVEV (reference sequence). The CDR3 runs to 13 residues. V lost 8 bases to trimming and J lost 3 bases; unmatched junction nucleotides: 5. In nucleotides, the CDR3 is TGTGCCAGCGGAAGGACAGGGGTCTACGAGCAGTACTTC. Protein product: CASGRTGVYEQYF.

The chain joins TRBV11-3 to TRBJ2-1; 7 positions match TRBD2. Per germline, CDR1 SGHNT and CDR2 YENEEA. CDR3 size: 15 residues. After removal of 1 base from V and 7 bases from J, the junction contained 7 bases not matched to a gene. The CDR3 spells CASSLGIAGVNEQFF. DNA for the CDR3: TGTGCCAGCAGCTTAGGCATCGCGGGGGTGAATGAGCAGTTCTTC. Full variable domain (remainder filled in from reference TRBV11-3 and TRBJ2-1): EAGVVQSPRYKIIEKKQPVAFWCNPISGHNTLYWYLQNLGQGPELLIRYENEEAVDDSQLPKDRFSAERLKGVDSTLKIQPAELGDSAVYLCASSLGIAGVNEQFFGPGTRLTVL.

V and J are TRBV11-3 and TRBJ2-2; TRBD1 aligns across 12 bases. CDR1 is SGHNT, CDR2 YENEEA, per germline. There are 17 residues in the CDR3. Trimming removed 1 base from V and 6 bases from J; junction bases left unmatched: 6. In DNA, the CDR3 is TGTGCCAGCAGCTTAGTATCGGGACAGGGGGCCGCCGGGGAGCTGTTTTTT. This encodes CASSLVSGQGAAGELFF.

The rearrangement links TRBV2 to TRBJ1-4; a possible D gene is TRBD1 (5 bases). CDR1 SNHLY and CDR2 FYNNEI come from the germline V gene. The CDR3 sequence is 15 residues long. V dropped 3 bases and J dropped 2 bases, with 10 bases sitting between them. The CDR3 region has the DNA TGTGCCAGCAGTGATACGGGGCGGACTAATGAAAAACTGTTTTTT. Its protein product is CASSDTGRTNEKLFF.